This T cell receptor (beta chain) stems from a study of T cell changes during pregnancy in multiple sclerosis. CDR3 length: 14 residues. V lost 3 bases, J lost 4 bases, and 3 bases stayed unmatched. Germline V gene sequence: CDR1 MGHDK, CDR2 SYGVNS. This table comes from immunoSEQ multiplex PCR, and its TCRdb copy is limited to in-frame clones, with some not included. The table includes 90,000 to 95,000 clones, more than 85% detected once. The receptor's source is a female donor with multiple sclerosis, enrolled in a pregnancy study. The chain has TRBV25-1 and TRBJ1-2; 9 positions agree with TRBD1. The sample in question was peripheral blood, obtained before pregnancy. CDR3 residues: CASSEGQGAYGYTF. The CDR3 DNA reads TGTGCCAGCAGTGAGGGACAGGGTGCCTATGGCTACACCTTC.